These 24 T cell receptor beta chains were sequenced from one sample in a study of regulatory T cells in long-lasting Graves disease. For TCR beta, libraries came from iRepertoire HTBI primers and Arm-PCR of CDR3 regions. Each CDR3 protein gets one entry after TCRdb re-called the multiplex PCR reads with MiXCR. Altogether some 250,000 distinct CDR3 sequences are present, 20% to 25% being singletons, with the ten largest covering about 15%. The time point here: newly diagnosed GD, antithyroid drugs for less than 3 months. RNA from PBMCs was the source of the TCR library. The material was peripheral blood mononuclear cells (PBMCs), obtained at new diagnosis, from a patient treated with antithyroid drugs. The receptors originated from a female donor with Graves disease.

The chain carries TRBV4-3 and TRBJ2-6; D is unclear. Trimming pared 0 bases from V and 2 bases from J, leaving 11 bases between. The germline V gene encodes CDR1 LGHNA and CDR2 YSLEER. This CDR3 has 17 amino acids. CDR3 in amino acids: CASSQDPVNTGANVLTF. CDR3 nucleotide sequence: TGCGCCAGCAGCCAAGACCCGGTTAATACTGGGGCCAACGTCCTGACTTTC.

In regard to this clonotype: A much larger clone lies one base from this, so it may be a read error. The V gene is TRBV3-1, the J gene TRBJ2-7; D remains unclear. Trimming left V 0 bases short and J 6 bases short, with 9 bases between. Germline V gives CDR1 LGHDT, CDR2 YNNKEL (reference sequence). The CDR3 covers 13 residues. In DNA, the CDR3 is TGTGCCAGCAGCCAAGATCCCCGGTCCGAGCAGTACTTC. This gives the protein CASSQDPRSEQYF.

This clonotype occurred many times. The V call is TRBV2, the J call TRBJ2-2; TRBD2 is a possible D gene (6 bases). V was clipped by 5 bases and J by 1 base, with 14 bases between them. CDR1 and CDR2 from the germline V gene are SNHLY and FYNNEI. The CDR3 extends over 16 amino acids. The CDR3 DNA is TGTGCCAGCAGTAGGCGGGGAACGATGAACACCGGGGAGCTGTTTTTT. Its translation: CASSRRGTMNTGELFF.

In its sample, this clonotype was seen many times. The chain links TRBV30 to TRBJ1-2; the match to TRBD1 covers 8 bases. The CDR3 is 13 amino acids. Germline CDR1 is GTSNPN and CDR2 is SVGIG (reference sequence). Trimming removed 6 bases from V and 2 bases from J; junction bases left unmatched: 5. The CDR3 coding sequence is TGTGCCTGCCGGGACAGGACCAACTATGGCTACACCTTC. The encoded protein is CACRDRTNYGYTF.

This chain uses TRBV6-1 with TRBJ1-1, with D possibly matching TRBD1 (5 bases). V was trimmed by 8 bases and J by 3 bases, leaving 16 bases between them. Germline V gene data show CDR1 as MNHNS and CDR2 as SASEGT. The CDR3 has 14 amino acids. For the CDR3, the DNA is TGTGCCAGCGGGGGGGAGGGAGGCGACACTGAAGCTTTCTTT. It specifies CASGGEGGDTEAFF.

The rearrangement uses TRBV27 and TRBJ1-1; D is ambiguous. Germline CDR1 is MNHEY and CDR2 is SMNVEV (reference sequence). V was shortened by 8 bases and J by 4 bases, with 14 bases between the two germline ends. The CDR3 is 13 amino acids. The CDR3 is CASARREATEAFF. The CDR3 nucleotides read TGTGCCAGCGCCCGACGGGAGGCCACTGAAGCTTTCTTT.

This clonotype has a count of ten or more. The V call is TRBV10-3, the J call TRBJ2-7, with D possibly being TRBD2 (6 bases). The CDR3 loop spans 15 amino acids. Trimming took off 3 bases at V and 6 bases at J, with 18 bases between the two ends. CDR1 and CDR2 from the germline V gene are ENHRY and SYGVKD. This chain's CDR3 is CAISDGSPGLGEQYF. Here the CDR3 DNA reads TGTGCCATCAGTGATGGGAGCCCGGGACTGGGCGAGCAGTACTTC.

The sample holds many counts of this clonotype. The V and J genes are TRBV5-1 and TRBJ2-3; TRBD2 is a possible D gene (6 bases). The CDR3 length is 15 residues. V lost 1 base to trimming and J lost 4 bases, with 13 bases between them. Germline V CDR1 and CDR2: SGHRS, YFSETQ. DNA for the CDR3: TGCGCCAGCAGCTTGTTGGGTGGGGAGGCAGATACGCAGTATTTT. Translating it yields CASSLLGGEADTQYF.

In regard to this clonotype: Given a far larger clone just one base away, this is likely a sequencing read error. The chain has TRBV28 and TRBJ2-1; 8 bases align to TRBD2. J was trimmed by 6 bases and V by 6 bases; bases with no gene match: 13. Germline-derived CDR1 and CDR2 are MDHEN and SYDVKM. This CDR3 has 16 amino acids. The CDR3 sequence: CASRYRTGGARNEQFF. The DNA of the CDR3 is TGTGCCAGCAGGTATAGGACGGGAGGGGCCCGCAATGAGCAGTTCTTC.

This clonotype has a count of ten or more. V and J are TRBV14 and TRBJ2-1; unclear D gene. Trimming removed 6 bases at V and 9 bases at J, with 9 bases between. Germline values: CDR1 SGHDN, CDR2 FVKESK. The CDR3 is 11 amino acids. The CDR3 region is CASSYSREQFF. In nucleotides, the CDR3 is TGTGCCAGCAGTTACTCGCGTGAGCAGTTCTTC.

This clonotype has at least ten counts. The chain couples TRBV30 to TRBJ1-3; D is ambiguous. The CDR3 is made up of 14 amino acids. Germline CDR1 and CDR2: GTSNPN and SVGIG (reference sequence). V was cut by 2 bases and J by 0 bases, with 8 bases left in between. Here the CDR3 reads CAWSSLNSGNTIYF. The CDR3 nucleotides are TGTGCCTGGAGTAGCCTGAACTCTGGAAACACCATATATTTT.

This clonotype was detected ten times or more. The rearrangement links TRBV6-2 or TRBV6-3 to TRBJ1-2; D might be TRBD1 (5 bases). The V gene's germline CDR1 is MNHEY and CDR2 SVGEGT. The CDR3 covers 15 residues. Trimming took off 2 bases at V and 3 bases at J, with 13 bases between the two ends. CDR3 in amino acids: CASSYGTDRDYGYTF. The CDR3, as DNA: TGTGCCAGCAGTTACGGGACCGACCGGGACTATGGCTACACCTTC.

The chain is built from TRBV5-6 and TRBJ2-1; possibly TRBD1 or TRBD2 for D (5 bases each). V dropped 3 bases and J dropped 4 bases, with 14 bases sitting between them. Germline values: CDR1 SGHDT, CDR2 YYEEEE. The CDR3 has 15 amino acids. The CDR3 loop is CASSSTGTVYNEQFF. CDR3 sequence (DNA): TGTGCCAGCAGCTCAACCGGGACGGTGTACAATGAGCAGTTCTTC.

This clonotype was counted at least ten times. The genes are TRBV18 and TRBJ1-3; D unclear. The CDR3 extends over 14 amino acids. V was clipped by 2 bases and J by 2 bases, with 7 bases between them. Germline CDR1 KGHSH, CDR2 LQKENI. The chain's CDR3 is CASSPETTGNTIYF. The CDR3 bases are TGTGCCAGCTCACCAGAGACAACTGGAAACACCATATATTTT.

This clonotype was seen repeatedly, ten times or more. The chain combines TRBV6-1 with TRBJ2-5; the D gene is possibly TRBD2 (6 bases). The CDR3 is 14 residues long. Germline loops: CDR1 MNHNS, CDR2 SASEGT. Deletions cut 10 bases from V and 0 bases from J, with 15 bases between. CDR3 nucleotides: TGTGCCACCACCCCCACTAGCTACCAAGAGACCCAGTACTTC. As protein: CATTPTSYQETQYF.

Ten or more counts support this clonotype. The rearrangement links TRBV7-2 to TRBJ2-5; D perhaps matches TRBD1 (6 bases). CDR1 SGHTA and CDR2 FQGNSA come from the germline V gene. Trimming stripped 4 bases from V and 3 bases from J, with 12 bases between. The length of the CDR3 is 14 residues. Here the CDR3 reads CASSSYRDKETQYF. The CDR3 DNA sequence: TGTGCCAGCAGCTCATACAGGGATAAAGAGACCCAGTACTTC.

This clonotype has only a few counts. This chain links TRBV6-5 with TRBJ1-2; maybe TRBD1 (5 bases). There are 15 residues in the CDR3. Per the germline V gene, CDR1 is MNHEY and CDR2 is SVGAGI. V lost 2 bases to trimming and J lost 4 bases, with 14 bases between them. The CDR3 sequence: CASSYRMGVSYGYTF. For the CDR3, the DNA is TGTGCCAGCAGTTACCGGATGGGGGTTTCCTATGGCTACACCTTC.

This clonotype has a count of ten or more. The CDR3 nucleotides read TGTGCCAGCAGTTCCTACCAGAATCAGCCCCAGCATTTT. Its translation is CASSSYQNQPQHF. This rearrangement joins TRBV6-5 to TRBJ1-5; D is undetermined. Germline CDR1 reads MNHEY; CDR2 reads SVGAGI. V lost 4 bases, J lost 4 bases, and 8 bases lay in between. CDR3 size: 13 residues.

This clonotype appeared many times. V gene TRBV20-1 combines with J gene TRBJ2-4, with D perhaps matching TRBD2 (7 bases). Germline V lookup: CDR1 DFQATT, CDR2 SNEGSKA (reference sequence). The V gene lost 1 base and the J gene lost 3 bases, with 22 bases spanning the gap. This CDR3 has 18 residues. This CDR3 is CSARVPGARGSSKNIQYF. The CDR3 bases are TGCAGTGCTAGAGTTCCGGGGGCTCGCGGGAGCAGCAAAAACATTCAGTACTTC.

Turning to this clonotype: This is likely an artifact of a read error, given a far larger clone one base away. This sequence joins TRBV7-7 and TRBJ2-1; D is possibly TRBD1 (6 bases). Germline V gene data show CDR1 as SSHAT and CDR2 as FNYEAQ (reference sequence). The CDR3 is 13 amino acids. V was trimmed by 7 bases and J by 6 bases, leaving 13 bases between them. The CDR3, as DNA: TGTGCCAGCATAGGGGACATTAGCAATGAGCAGTTCTTC. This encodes CASIGDISNEQFF.

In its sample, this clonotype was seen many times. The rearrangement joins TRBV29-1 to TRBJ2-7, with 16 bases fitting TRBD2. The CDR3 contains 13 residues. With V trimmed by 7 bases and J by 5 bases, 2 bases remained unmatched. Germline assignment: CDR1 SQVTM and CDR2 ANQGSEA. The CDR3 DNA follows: TGCAGCGCCGGGACTAGCGGGAGGGACGAGCAGTACTTC. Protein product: CSAGTSGRDEQYF.

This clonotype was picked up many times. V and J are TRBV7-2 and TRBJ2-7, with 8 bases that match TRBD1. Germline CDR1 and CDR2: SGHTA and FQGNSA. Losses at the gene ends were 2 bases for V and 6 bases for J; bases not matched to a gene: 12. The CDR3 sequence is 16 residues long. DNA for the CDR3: TGTGCCAGCAGCTTAACAGGGGGGACTCCCCCCTCCGAGCAGTACTTC. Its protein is CASSLTGGTPPSEQYF.

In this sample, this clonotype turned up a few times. The CDR3 protein is CASSLMGAIAFF. The CDR3 region has the DNA TGTGCCAGTTCCCTCATGGGGGCAATAGCTTTCTTT. The chain joins TRBV7-3 to TRBJ1-1; D perhaps matches TRBD1 (6 bases). CDR1 is SGHTA, CDR2 FQGTGA, per germline. The length of the CDR3 is 12 residues. Deletions cut 9 bases from V and 10 bases from J, with 18 bases between.

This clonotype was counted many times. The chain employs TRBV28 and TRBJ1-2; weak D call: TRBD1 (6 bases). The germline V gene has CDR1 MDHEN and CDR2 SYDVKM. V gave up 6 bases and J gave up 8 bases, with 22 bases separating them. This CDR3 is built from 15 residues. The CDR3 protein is CASSPDITGSYGYTF. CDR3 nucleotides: TGTGCCAGCAGCCCCGACATCACAGGGAGCTACGGCTACACCTTC.